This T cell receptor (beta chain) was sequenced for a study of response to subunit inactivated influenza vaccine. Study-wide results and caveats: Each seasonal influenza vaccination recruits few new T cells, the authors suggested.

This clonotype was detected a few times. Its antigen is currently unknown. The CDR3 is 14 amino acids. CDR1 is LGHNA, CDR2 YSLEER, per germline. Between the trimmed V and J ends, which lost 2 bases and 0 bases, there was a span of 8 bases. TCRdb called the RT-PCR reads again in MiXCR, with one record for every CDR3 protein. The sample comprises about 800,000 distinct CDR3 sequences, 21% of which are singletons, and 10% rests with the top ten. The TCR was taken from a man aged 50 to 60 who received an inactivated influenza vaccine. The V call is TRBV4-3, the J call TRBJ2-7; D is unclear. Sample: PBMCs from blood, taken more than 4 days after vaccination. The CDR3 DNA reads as TGCGCCAGCAGCCAATCTTACAGCTCCTACGAGCAGTACTTC. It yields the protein CASSQSYSSYEQYF.